What follows are 3 T cell receptor beta chains derived from one specimen sequenced in a study of cytomegalovirus exposure and HLA in healthy donors. Assay: immunoSEQ multiplex PCR; the TCRdb copy retains only in-frame clones and omits some. The data contain tens of thousands of clones, 80% to 95% of them seen just once; the ten biggest clones take up 2.1%. Sequencing was performed on PBMCs. These TCRs come from a woman between 18 and 30 years old in good health and CMV-seronegative.

The J gene is TRBJ1-4, the V gene TRBV28; D is undetermined. CDR3 length: 16 amino acids. V lost 7 bases, J lost 0 bases, and 15 bases lay in between. Germline CDR1 MDHEN, CDR2 SYDVKM. The CDR3 sequence is CASIPTGSATNEKLFF. The CDR3 bases are TGTGCCAGCATTCCTACGGGATCTGCAACTAATGAAAAACTGTTTTTT. The entire variable domain, with the rest obtained from reference TRBV28 and TRBJ1-4, is as follows: DVKVTQSSRYLVKRTGEKVFLECVQDMDHENMFWYRQDPGLGLRLIYFSYDVKMKEKGDIPEGYSVSREKKERFSLILESASTNQTSMYLCASIPTGSATNEKLFFGSGTQLSVL.

This chain joins TRBV28 and TRBJ1-1, with 8 bases lining up with TRBD1. CDR1 and CDR2 from the germline V gene are MDHEN and SYDVKM. This CDR3 comprises 14 residues. V dropped 6 bases and J dropped 3; count of bases not matched to a gene: 6. The CDR3 nucleotides read TGTGCCAGCAGCCGCCCGACAGGGGACACTGAAGCTTTCTTT. Translation: CASSRPTGDTEAFF.

This chain uses TRBV14 with TRBJ1-6; TRBD1 might be the D (5 bases). V gave up 1 base and J gave up 6 bases, with 16 bases separating them. There are 17 residues in the CDR3. CDR1 SGHDN and CDR2 FVKESK come from the germline V gene. The CDR3 region has the DNA TGTGCCAGCAGCCAAGTGCAGGGAAACCGCTTTAATTCACCCCTCCACTTT. Its translation is CASSQVQGNRFNSPLHF. Together with reference TRBV14 and TRBJ1-6, the CDR3 gives the full variable domain: EAGVTQFPSHSVIEKGQTVTLRCDPISGHDNLYWYRRVMGKEIKFLLHFVKESKQDESGMPNNRFLAERTGGTYSTLKVQPAELEDSGVYFCASSQVQGNRFNSPLHFGNGTRLTVT.